This section outlines one T cell receptor (beta chain) sequence together with its context. Its matching antigen is unknown. This specimen belongs to a study of T cell repertoires in cytomegalovirus infection. Study summary: CMV epitopes that were recently identified and HLA-C-restricted were used alongside well-studied HLA-B-restricted ones. Shared public TCR beta signatures pointed to both CMV infection and a matching HLA type. Study observations and caveats: The study found HLA-C-restricted CMV-specific TCR beta clonotypes dominating the ex vivo response. Carriers of CMV and the relevant HLA type were discriminated by public TCR beta frequency.

Trimming took 5 bases from V and 7 from J; bases not matched to a gene: 4. The CDR3 loop spans 14 amino acids. The germline V gene has CDR1 SGHTA and CDR2 FQGTGA. Via MiXCR, TCRdb re-called the reads, giving one row per CDR3 protein. The table shows under 90,000 distinct CDR3 sequences, with approximately 43% occurring only once. This chain joins TRBV7-3 and TRBJ1-4, with 10 positions matching TRBD1. The source of this sequence is a human donor in good health (CMV status not recorded). Some clones in this sample may be carry-over from other donors' samples. This material consisted of CD8+ T cells from cultured PBMCs, taken from culture after CMV antigen stimulation. The CDR3 spells CASSLGTGVEKLFF. CDR3 nucleotide sequence: TGTGCCAGCAGCCTAGGGACAGGGGTTGAAAAACTGTTTTTT.